The present TCR beta chain was sequenced within a study of T cell responses to AZD1222 COVID-19 vaccine. Findings and caveats of the study: Baseline seropositivity characterized only a handful of AZD1222 recipients.

Per the germline V gene, CDR1 is GTSNPN and CDR2 is SVGIG (reference sequence). CDR3 length equals 13 residues. The V segment lost 5 bases and the J segment 10 bases; nucleotides outside the gene matches: 8. A word on this clone: Its antigen is as yet unknown.

Using immunoSEQ multiplex PCR, the repertoire was profiled, and TCRdb retains in-frame clones only, with some absent. The profile shows 68,000 or so clones, about 80% of them singletons. The sample in question was peripheral blood, obtained on day 0 of AZD1222 vaccination. The clonotype was recovered from an adult in good health. J is TRBJ1-6 and V is TRBV30; 7 bases match TRBD1. CDR3 in DNA: TGTGCCTGGGGACCTCAGGGGGAATCACCCCTCCACTTT. Encoded protein: CAWGPQGESPLHF.